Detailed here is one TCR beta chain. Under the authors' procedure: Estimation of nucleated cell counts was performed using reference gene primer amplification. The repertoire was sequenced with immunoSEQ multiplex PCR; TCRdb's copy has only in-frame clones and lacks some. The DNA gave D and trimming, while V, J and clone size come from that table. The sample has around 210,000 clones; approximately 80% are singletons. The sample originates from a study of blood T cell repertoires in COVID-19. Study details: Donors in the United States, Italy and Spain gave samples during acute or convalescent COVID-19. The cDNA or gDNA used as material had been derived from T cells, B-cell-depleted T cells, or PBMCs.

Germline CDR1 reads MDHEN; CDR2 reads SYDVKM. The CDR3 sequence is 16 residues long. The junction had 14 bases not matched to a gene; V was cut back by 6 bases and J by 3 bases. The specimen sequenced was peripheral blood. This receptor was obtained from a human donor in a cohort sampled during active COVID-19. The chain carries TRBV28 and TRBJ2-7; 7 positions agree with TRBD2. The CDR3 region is CASSSPPGLGYYEQYF. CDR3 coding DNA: TGTGCCAGCAGCTCCCCCCCAGGACTAGGATACTACGAGCAGTACTTC.